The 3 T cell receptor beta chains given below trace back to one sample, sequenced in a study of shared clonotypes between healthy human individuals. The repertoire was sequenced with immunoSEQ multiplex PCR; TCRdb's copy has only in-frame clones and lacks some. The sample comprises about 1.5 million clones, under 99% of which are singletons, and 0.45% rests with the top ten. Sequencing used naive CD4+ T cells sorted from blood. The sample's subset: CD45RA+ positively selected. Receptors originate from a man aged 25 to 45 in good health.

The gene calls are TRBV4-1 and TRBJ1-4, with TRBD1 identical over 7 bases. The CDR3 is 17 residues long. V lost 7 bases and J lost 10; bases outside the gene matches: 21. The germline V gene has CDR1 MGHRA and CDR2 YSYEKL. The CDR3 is CASTYETGILSVGKLFF. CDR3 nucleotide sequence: TGCGCCAGCACCTACGAGACAGGGATACTTTCCGTTGGAAAACTGTTTTTT.

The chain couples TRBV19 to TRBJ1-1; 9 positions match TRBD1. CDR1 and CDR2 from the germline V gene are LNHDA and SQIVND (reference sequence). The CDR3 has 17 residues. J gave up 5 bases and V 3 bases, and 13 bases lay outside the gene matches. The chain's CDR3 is CASSMWTGVGMGTEAFF. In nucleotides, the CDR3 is TGTGCCAGTAGTATGTGGACAGGGGTGGGGATGGGGACTGAAGCTTTCTTT.

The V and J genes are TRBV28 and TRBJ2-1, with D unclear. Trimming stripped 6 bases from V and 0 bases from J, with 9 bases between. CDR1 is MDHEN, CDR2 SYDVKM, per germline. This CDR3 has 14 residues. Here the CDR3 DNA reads TGTGCCAGCAGAGTCGCTAGCTCCTACAATGAGCAGTTCTTC. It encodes CASRVASSYNEQFF.